This TCR beta chain was sequenced for a study of OX40 agonist ivuxolimab in advanced cancers. The overall study: Antecedent anti-PD-1, anti-PD-L1 or anti-CTLA-4 therapy was permissible, with around 40% having received some. Findings and limits, study-wide: Averaging showed that CD8+ T cells had more expanded clones than CD4+ did.

TCRdb's copy holds only in-frame clones and misses some; the assay was immunoSEQ multiplex PCR. The sample records 20,000 or so clones, 75% to 85% being singletons. In its sample, this clone was seen once. What it binds is not known. With 5 bases removed from V and 0 bases from J, the gap between germline ends came to 12 bases. CDR3 length: 15 amino acids. Looked up from germline, CDR1 is LNHNV and CDR2 is YYDKDF (reference sequence). This TCR was sampled from an adult with an advanced solid tumor such as melanoma, head and neck, liver or kidney cancer. The sample consisted of CD4+ or CD8+ T cells sorted from blood, taken in a trial of the OX40 agonist ivuxolimab. The V and J genes are TRBV15 and TRBJ2-3, with D maybe TRBD1 (5 bases). CDR3 sequence (DNA): TGTGCCACCAGCGGCAGGGCCACGAGCACAGATACGCAGTATTTT. Translation: CATSGRATSTDTQYF.